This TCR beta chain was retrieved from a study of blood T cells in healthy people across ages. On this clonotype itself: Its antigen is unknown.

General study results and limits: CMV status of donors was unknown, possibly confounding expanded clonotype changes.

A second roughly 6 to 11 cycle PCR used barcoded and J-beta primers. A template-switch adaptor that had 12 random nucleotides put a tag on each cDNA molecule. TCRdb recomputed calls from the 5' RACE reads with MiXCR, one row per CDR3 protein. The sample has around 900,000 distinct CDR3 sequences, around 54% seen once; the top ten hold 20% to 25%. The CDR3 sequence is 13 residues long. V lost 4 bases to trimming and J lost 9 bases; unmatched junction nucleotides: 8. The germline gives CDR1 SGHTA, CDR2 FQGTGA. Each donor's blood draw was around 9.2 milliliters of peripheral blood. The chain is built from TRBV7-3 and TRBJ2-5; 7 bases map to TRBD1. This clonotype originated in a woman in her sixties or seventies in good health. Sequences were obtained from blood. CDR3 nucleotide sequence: TGTGCCAGCAGCTGGACAGGATCCGAGGCCCAGTACTTC. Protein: CASSWTGSEAQYF. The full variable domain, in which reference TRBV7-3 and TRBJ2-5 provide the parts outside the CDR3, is GAGVSQTPSNKVTEKGKYVELRCDPISGHTALYWYRQSLGQGPEFLIYFQGTGAADDSGLPNDRFFAVRPEGSVSTLKIQRTERGDSAVYLCASSWTGSEAQYFGPGTRLLVL.